This TCR beta chain was identified during a study of shared clonotypes between healthy human individuals. The table came from immunoSEQ multiplex PCR; TCRdb's copy has only in-frame clones and leaves some out. The sample lists about 2.3 million clones, about 90% occurring once. On this clone: What it binds is not known.

Points from the study as a whole: Across subsets, estimated richness was generally greater for naive than for memory populations. Although depth was large, rarefaction showed that sequencing of the sorted subsets was incomplete. The four-donor shared clonotypes exceeded non-shared clonotypes in generation probability, with non-shared ones scoring lower.

The specimen sequenced was naive CD4+ T cells from PBMCs. Subset in this sample: CD45RA+ positively selected. The clonotype originates from a man aged 18 to 35 in good health. Some clones in this sample may be carry-over from other donors' samples.

CDR3 coding DNA: TGCGCCAGCAGCTTGGTGTTTGAGCAGTTCTTC. Translating it yields CASSLVFEQFF. This sequence joins TRBV5-1 and TRBJ2-1; D unresolved. The length of the CDR3 is 11 residues. V was clipped by 0 bases and J by 9 bases, with 4 bases between them. Germline assignment: CDR1 SGHRS and CDR2 YFSETQ.